What follows are 10 T cell receptor beta chains derived from one specimen sequenced in a study of CDR3 diversity in severe acne. MiXCR was run by TCRdb on the PCR reads, yielding one entry per CDR3 protein. The data contain approximately 90,000 distinct CDR3 sequences, roughly half of them singletons. Sequencing was performed on blood. The source of these receptors is a male donor in good health, serving as a control.

The chain employs TRBV9 and TRBJ1-4; no clear D gene. The germline V gene encodes CDR1 SGDLS and CDR2 YYNGEE. V gave up 0 bases and J gave up 4 bases, with 7 bases separating them. CDR3 length: 14 residues. CDR3 nucleotides: TGTGCCAGCAGCGTAGGCCAGCTTAATGAAAAACTGTTTTTT. It is translated as CASSVGQLNEKLFF.

This clonotype came up many times. The chain joins TRBV11-1 to TRBJ2-1, with 11 bases fitting TRBD1. Germline V lookup: CDR1 SGHAT, CDR2 FQDESV (reference sequence). This CDR3 contains 14 residues. V lost 5 bases to trimming and J lost 4 bases; unmatched junction nucleotides: 1. CDR3 amino acids: CASSRDRGYNEQFF. The CDR3, as DNA: TGTGCCAGCAGCCGGGACAGGGGGTACAATGAGCAGTTCTTC.

V is TRBV5-6 and J is TRBJ2-1, with 8 bases fitting TRBD1. Trimming removed 1 base from V and 4 bases from J; junction bases left unmatched: 7. CDR3 size: 16 residues. CDR1 is SGHDT and CDR2 is YYEEEE in the germline V gene. As DNA, the CDR3 is TGTGCCAGCAGCTTGTTTAAGGACAGGGAGTACAATGAGCAGTTCTTC. As protein: CASSLFKDREYNEQFF.

The rearrangement links TRBV11-2 to TRBJ2-1, with 9 bases lining up with TRBD2. Germline loops: CDR1 SGHAT, CDR2 FQNNGV. The CDR3 spans 16 residues. Trimming at V came to 6 bases and at J to 8 bases, leaving 14 bases not matched to a gene. Here the CDR3 reads CASRRGGSGGGDEQFF. Written as DNA, the CDR3 is TGTGCCAGCAGGCGGGGTGGTAGCGGGGGCGGCGATGAGCAGTTCTTC.

For the CDR3, the DNA is TGTGCCAGCAGTGAGGGACTCCTCTCTGGAAACACCATATATTTT. It is translated as CASSEGLLSGNTIYF. The chain has TRBV6-5 and TRBJ1-3; possibly TRBD1 for D (5 bases). The ends were cut back, 5 bases at V and 0 bases at J, with 11 bases in the middle. In germline, CDR1 is MNHEY, CDR2 SVGAGI. The CDR3 sequence is 15 residues long.

The chain combines TRBV3-1 with TRBJ2-1; TRBD2 matches 13 bases. V was pared by 0 bases and J by 2 bases, with 13 bases of the junction left unmatched. This CDR3 spans 21 amino acids. Germline CDR1 and CDR2: LGHDT and YNNKEL (reference sequence). CDR3 residues: CASSQEKKPFGTSGAYNEQFF. The CDR3 coding sequence is TGTGCCAGCAGCCAAGAGAAGAAGCCCTTCGGGACTAGCGGGGCCTACAATGAGCAGTTCTTC.

The chain combines TRBV30 with TRBJ2-2; no clear D gene. Between the trimmed V and J ends, which lost 1 base and 1 base, there was a span of 4 bases. CDR1 is GTSNPN and CDR2 is SVGIG in the germline V gene (reference sequence). The CDR3 covers 13 residues. The CDR3 DNA reads TGTGCCTGGAGTGCTCTGAACACCGGGGAGCTGTTTTTT. It encodes CAWSALNTGELFF.

This clonotype has only a few counts. The genes are TRBV2 and TRBJ1-5, with TRBD1 matching over 10 bases. V dropped 4 bases and J dropped 7; count of bases not matched to a gene: 13. CDR3 length equals 17 residues. Germline lookup yields CDR1 SNHLY and CDR2 FYNNEI. In DNA form, the CDR3 reads TGTGCCAGCAGTGTCGAGACAGGGGGCATCCAAGGACAGCCCCAGCATTTT. Translated, it gives CASSVETGGIQGQPQHF.

This clonotype was counted between two and nine times. The chain combines TRBV18 with TRBJ2-7; D may match TRBD1 or TRBD2 (5 bases each). Germline values: CDR1 KGHSH, CDR2 LQKENI. The CDR3 sequence is 15 residues long. Trimming pared 2 bases from V and 5 bases from J, leaving 16 bases between. The CDR3 loop reads CASSPYGTELNEQYF. The CDR3 DNA is TGTGCCAGCTCACCATATGGGACCGAGCTCAACGAGCAGTACTTC.

This rearrangement joins TRBV15 to TRBJ1-1; no firm D call. Trimming removed 0 bases at V and 0 bases at J, with 11 bases between. Germline CDR1 is LNHNV and CDR2 is YYDKDF (reference sequence). This CDR3 spans 16 amino acids. DNA for the CDR3: TGTGCCACCAGCAGAGATCTTGGGAGATTGAACACTGAAGCTTTCTTT. Its protein is CATSRDLGRLNTEAFF.